The clone carrying this T cell receptor (beta chain) was recorded only once. Its specificity is unknown. Sampling of blood occurred at baseline, cycle 4 day 1, and cycle 7 day 1. The data derive from a study of OX40 agonist ivuxolimab in advanced cancers. Study background: Patients in the trial were receiving intravenous ivuxolimab every 2 weeks, at doses of 0.01 to 10 mg/kg.

Data came from immunoSEQ multiplex PCR; TCRdb stores just in-frame clones and leaves some out. Here the sample spans roughly 50,000 clones, about 89% being singletons. Germline V lookup: CDR1 SGHVS, CDR2 FQNEAQ. V shed 5 bases and J shed 2 bases, with 12 bases lying between them. The CDR3 covers 14 residues. Study conclusions and caveats: The 0.1-3.0 mg/kg partial responders had among the lowest clonal expansion.

Material: CD4+ or CD8+ T cells sorted from blood, obtained in a trial of the OX40 agonist ivuxolimab. The rearrangement uses TRBV7-8 and TRBJ2-5; weak D call: TRBD1 (6 bases). This TCR derives from an adult with an advanced solid tumor such as melanoma, head and neck, liver or kidney cancer. The CDR3 is CASSTWTDQETQYF. The DNA of the CDR3 is TGTGCCAGCAGCACTTGGACAGATCAAGAGACCCAGTACTTC. The full variable domain, its missing parts supplied by reference TRBV7-8 and TRBJ2-5, is GAGVSQSPRYKVAKRGQDVALRCDPISGHVSLFWYQQALGQGPEFLTYFQNEAQLDKSGLPSDRFFAERPEGSVSTLKIQRTQQEDSAVYLCASSTWTDQETQYFGPGTRLLVL.